This T cell receptor beta chain was observed in a study of blood T cells in healthy people across ages. Study-level results: A roughly linear fall in TCR beta diversity per million T cells was seen with increasing age.

Germline-derived CDR1 and CDR2 are DFQATT and SNEGSKA (reference sequence). V lost 6 bases and J 6 bases, leaving 21 bases between the germline ends. The CDR3 runs to 15 residues. Combining a sample-barcoded 5' primer with a J-beta primer mix, a second PCR ran for about 6 to 12 cycles. TCRdb reanalysed the 5' RACE reads using MiXCR and keeps one entry per CDR3 protein. The sample yields 950,000 to 1,200,000 distinct CDR3 sequences, under 40% seen once. Comments on this clonotype: What it binds is unknown.

The receptor's source is a man between 18 and 29 years old in good health. Source material: blood. This chain uses TRBV20-1 with TRBJ2-1; the D gene could be TRBD1 or TRBD2 (6 bases each). CDR3 sequence: CSALLERGAPNEQFF. The CDR3 coding sequence is TGCAGTGCGCTACTAGAGAGGGGGGCTCCCAATGAGCAGTTCTTC.